This is a list of T cell receptor beta chains from one sample in a study of Graves' ophthalmopathy and Graves' hyperthyroidism. MiXCR, applied by TCRdb to the multiplex PCR reads, yields one record per CDR3 protein. Counted here are a few hundred thousand distinct CDR3 sequences, roughly 21% occurring once; the ten biggest clones make up around 40%. Specimen: peripheral blood. The receptors stem from a woman aged 45-59 years with Graves' ophthalmopathy. CDR3s include the opening cysteine and the closing phenylalanine or tryptophan. The D gene is left open where the match is weak. Not all rows give a size; the values are once, few, many and, for expanded clones, a class.

d_call	j_call	clone_size	v_call	cdr3_aa	cdr3_nt
NA	TRBJ2-5	NA	TRBV12-3/TRBV12-4	CASTGRPQETQYF	TGTGCCAGCACAGGACGGCCGCAAGAGACCCAGTACTTC
NA	TRBJ2-7	many	TRBV5-1	CASSLALSVGSGEQYF	TGCGCCAGCAGCTTGGCCCTTTCAGTGGGGTCGGGAGAGCAGTACTTC
TRBD2	TRBJ2-7	many	TRBV12-3/TRBV12-4	CASSLGSGGLSREGLGYEQYF	TGTGCCAGCAGTTTAGGCAGCGGAGGGTTATCGCGGGAGGGCCTTGGGTACGAGCAGTACTTC
NA	TRBJ1-5	few	TRBV11-2	CASSWHHRRGRDQPQHF	TGTGCCAGCAGCTGGCACCACAGGCGGGGTAGAGATCAGCCCCAGCATTTT
TRBD2	TRBJ2-2	once	TRBV4-1	CASSRGGVSGRATGELFF	TGCGCCAGCAGCCGAGGGGGAGTTAGCGGGAGGGCGACCGGGGAGCTGTTTTTT
NA	TRBJ2-5	NA	TRBV12-3/TRBV12-4	CASSLSSRRSGETQYF	TGTGCCAGCAGTTTATCTAGCAGGCGCTCCGGTGAGACCCAGTACTTC
NA	TRBJ1-2	NA	TRBV13	CASSLGGAPSNYGYTF	TGTGCCAGCAGCTTAGGCGGGGCCCCCTCTAACTATGGCTACACCTTC
NA	TRBJ1-2	few	TRBV5-1	CASSLYQGNYGYTF	TGCGCCAGCAGCTTGTATCAGGGGAACTATGGCTACACCTTC
NA	TRBJ1-1	many	TRBV28	CASSLALPNTEAFF	TGTGCCAGCAGTTTAGCCCTACCTAACACTGAAGCTTTCTTT
NA	TRBJ2-2	NA	TRBV28	CASNWGVNTGELFF	TGTGCCAGCAATTGGGGGGTGAACACCGGGGAGCTGTTTTTT
NA	TRBJ1-1	NA	TRBV11-2	CASSLGLPNTEAFF	TGTGCCAGCAGCTTAGGACTGCCGAACACTGAAGCTTTCTTT
TRBD2	TRBJ2-5	NA	TRBV6-5	CASSYGLAAGGETQYF	TGTGCCAGCAGCTACGGACTAGCGGCGGGGGGAGAGACCCAGTACTTC
TRBD1	TRBJ1-5	many	TRBV19	CASSLQGSDQPQHF	TGTGCCAGTAGTCTACAGGGGTCGGATCAGCCCCAGCATTTT
TRBD1	TRBJ2-7	many	TRBV27	CASRPGQAGHEQYF	TGTGCCAGCAGACCCGGACAGGCGGGCCACGAGCAGTACTTC
NA	TRBJ2-7	few	TRBV20-1	CSARDPQGGGEQYF	TGCAGTGCTAGAGATCCACAGGGAGGAGGCGAGCAGTACTTC
NA	TRBJ1-2	many	TRBV14	CASSQDSTSIGYTF	TGTGCCAGCAGCCAAGATTCGACCTCTATCGGCTACACCTTC
NA	TRBJ1-2	NA	TRBV12-3/TRBV12-4	CASTSYLGTNYGYTF	TGTGCCAGCACGTCTTATCTCGGGACAAACTATGGCTACACCTTC
NA	TRBJ1-1	many	TRBV12-3/TRBV12-4	CASSSKVRGYAFF	TGTGCCAGCAGTTCTAAGGTGCGGGGGTACGCTTTCTTT
NA	TRBJ2-7	many	TRBV29-1	CSVKGEYEQYF	TGCAGCGTGAAAGGTGAATACGAGCAGTACTTC
TRBD1	TRBJ2-7	NA	TRBV6-2/TRBV6-3	CASSSGTGVNYEQYF	TGTGCCAGCAGTTCCGGGACAGGGGTTAACTACGAGCAGTACTTC
TRBD2	TRBJ2-7	many	TRBV11-1	CASSPERASGIYEQYF	TGTGCCAGCAGCCCCGAGAGGGCGAGCGGGATCTACGAGCAGTACTTC
TRBD2	TRBJ2-2	NA	TRBV12-3/TRBV12-4	CASSVSGVNTGELFF	TGTGCCAGCAGTGTTAGCGGGGTGAACACCGGGGAGCTGTTTTTT
NA	TRBJ1-2	NA	TRBV27	CATHWRRDYNF	TGTGCCACCCACTGGAGGAGGGACTACAACTTC
TRBD1	TRBJ2-5	NA	TRBV29-1	CSDKGQGLTLYF	TGCAGCGATAAGGGACAGGGATTGACCCTGTACTTC
NA	TRBJ2-7	many	TRBV19	CASRGDYYEQYF	TGTGCCAGCCGGGGTGACTACTACGAGCAGTACTTC
TRBD2	TRBJ2-5	many	TRBV7-9	CASSPGLARGGQYF	TGTGCCAGCAGCCCGGGACTAGCGCGAGGGGGCCAGTACTTC
NA	TRBJ2-7	many	TRBV11-1	CASSFGRQIVYEQYF	TGTGCCAGCAGCTTTGGTCGGCAGATCGTCTACGAGCAGTACTTC